Sequencing of this T cell receptor (beta chain) was carried out in a study of T cells after yellow fever vaccination. Study-level background: Preparation of fractions with low cell numbers was performed using SMART-Seq v4 Ultra Low Input. Overall study findings and caveats: Abundant clonotypes from the bulk population could have been carried over as contaminants into FACS-sorted repertoires. A large majority of primary-vaccination clones showed up again after the booster (roughly 95% CD4, 88% CD8).

TCRdb re-analysed the 5' RACE reads in MiXCR, keeping a single row per CDR3 protein. The sample gives around 160,000 distinct CDR3 sequences, less than 9% of which show up once; around 2.3% is in the top ten. Concerning this clonotype itself: Its antigen remains unidentified.

The trim removed 7 bases at V and 3 bases at J, leaving 9 bases unmatched. Germline assignment: CDR1 SQVTM and CDR2 ANQGSEA. The CDR3 covers 14 residues. This sequence joins TRBV29-1 and TRBJ2-5; 9 positions match TRBD2. The clonotype originates from a man between 18 and 29 years old who received the YFV17D yellow fever vaccine. Here the sequenced sample was CD4+ T cells sorted from PBMCs, taken more than 4 days after the first yellow fever vaccination. The CDR3 DNA reads TGCAGCGGGGGTAGCGGGGGAGGGAAAGAGACCCAGTACTTC. Its translation: CSGGSGGGKETQYF.